The next 9 T cell receptor beta chains were all read from a single sample in a study of CD8 T cells in Susac syndrome (dated by TCRdb to the late 2010s). Libraries were prepared through the immunoSEQ multiplex PCR assay. RNA was extracted with the RNeasy kit and about 0.5 to 1 ug was reverse transcribed using random hexamers. Starting from the raw public reads, TCRdb applied fastp trimming at Q25, assembled clones with MiXCR and retained in-frame beta chains. Rows with a matching CDR3 protein are joined into one entry that keeps the most common DNA and genes. In all, the sample holds roughly 190,000 distinct CDR3 sequences, and under 97% of those were seen once. The top ten constitute 0.075% to 0.1% of the sample. The source material was CD4+ T cells from PBMCs. Receptors originate from a human donor with Susac syndrome.

The chain recombines TRBV9 with TRBJ2-1; 7 bases match TRBD1. The CDR3 extends over 17 amino acids. Germline loops: CDR1 SGDLS, CDR2 YYNGEE. V lost 0 bases, J lost 8 bases, and 14 bases stayed unmatched. The CDR3 spells CASSVAPSTGTDHEQFF. CDR3 nucleotides: TGTGCCAGCAGCGTAGCCCCTTCGACAGGGACCGACCATGAGCAGTTCTTC.

This chain joins TRBV3-1 and TRBJ2-2, with unresolved D. Trimming removed 0 bases at V and 7 bases at J, with 12 bases between. Per germline, CDR1 LGHDT and CDR2 YNNKEL (reference sequence). This CDR3 contains 15 residues. The CDR3 loop reads CASSQEALSSGELFF. The CDR3 coding sequence is TGTGCCAGCAGCCAAGAGGCTCTGTCGAGCGGGGAGCTGTTTTTT.

CDR3 amino acids: CAWRSYNSPLHF. The DNA of the CDR3 is TGTGCCTGGAGATCCTATAATTCACCCCTCCACTTT. The rearrangement uses TRBV30 and TRBJ1-6; no reliable D call. The V end was cut by 3 bases, the J end by 1 base, with 1 base between. CDR3 length: 12 amino acids. Per the germline V gene, CDR1 is GTSNPN and CDR2 is SVGIG (reference sequence).

The CDR3 here is CSVPPGLAGANEQFF. CDR3 sequence (DNA): TGCAGCGTTCCACCGGGACTAGCGGGGGCGAATGAGCAGTTCTTC. The rearrangement uses TRBV29-1 and TRBJ2-1; 14 positions agree with TRBD2. The CDR3 contains 15 residues. V was pared by 5 bases and J by 7 bases, with 7 bases of the junction left unmatched. The germline CDR1 and CDR2 sequences are SQVTM and ANQGSEA.

This chain uses TRBV4-3 with TRBJ2-1; the match to TRBD1 covers 11 bases. This CDR3 comprises 15 residues. The V and J ends lost 0 bases and 6 bases, in that order; junction bases with no gene match: 1. The germline V gene has CDR1 LGHNA and CDR2 YSLEER. CDR3 protein: CASSQDGTGGNEQFF. Written as DNA, the CDR3 is TGCGCCAGCAGCCAAGATGGGACAGGGGGCAATGAGCAGTTCTTC.

V is TRBV20-1 and J is TRBJ2-5, with a tentative D call TRBD2 (5 bases). Germline values: CDR1 DFQATT, CDR2 SNEGSKA (reference sequence). V dropped 2 bases and J dropped 3 bases, with 10 bases sitting between them. The CDR3 totals 13 residues. The CDR3 DNA reads as TGCAGTGCTAGATTCGGGGTCGAAGAGACCCAGTACTTC. This codes for CSARFGVEETQYF.

V is TRBV30 and J is TRBJ2-1; 10 bases are a match to TRBD2. J lost 7 bases, V lost 1 base, and 4 bases had no gene match. CDR3 length equals 14 residues. Germline V gene sequence: CDR1 GTSNPN, CDR2 SVGIG (reference sequence). The CDR3 sequence: CAWSEVAGGNEQFF. Written as DNA, the CDR3 is TGTGCCTGGAGTGAGGTAGCGGGGGGAAATGAGCAGTTCTTC. Complete variable domain (other parts from reference TRBV30 and TRBJ2-1): SQTIHQWPATLVQPVGSPLSLECTVEGTSNPNLYWYRQAAGRGLQLLFYSVGIGQISSEVPQNLSASRPQDRQFILSSKKLLLSDSGFYLCAWSEVAGGNEQFFGPGTRLTVL.

This rearrangement joins TRBV29-1 to TRBJ2-4, with D maybe TRBD1 (6 bases). Trimming stripped 3 bases from V and 7 bases from J, with 13 bases between. Germline V gene lookup returns CDR1 SQVTM and CDR2 ANQGSEA. This CDR3 has 13 residues. The CDR3 loop reads CSVDPQGSNIQYF. The CDR3 DNA is TGCAGCGTTGACCCACAGGGTAGCAACATTCAGTACTTC.

The chain couples TRBV15 to TRBJ2-1; 8 bases match TRBD2. V dropped 0 bases and J dropped 10; count of bases not matched to a gene: 14. CDR1 and CDR2 from the germline V gene are LNHNV and YYDKDF (reference sequence). The CDR3 runs to 17 residues. This CDR3 is CATSRDNKRTSKYEQFF. For the CDR3, the DNA is TGTGCCACCAGCAGAGATAATAAAAGGACTAGCAAGTACGAGCAGTTCTTC.